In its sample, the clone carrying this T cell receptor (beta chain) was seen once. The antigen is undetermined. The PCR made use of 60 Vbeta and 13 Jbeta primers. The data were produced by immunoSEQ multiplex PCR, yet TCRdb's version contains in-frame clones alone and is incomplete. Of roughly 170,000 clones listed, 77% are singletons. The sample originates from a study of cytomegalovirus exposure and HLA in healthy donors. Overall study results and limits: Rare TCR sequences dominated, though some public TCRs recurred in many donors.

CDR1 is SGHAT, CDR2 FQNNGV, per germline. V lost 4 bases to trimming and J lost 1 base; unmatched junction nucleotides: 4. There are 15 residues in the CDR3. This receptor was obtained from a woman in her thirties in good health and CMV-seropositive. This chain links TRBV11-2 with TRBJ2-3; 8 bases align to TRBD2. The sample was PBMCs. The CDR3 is CASSWGLGGTDTQYF. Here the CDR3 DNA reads TGTGCCAGCAGCTGGGGACTAGGGGGCACAGATACGCAGTATTTT.